This T cell receptor (beta chain) was recovered during a study of shared clonotypes between healthy human individuals. Germline values: CDR1 MDHEN, CDR2 SYDVKM. Trimming cost V 6 bases and J 5 bases; bases outside gene matches: 5. The CDR3 contains 13 residues. This clone was seen more than once but under ten times. Its specificity is not known. Clones were read by immunoSEQ multiplex PCR, and TCRdb kept only the in-frame ones, dropping some. The profile shows 550,000 to 800,000 clones, about 90% of them singletons. Study-wide findings and caveats: Sampling involved blood alone; tissue repertoires likely differ. Generation probabilities of non-shared clonotypes were lower (relative to those shared by all four donors).

Recent vaccinations or acute infections were absent in the healthy HIV-negative adult donors. CD8 memory was a combination that joined CD45RO+ cells with CCR7-negative CD45RA+ TemRA cells. The receptor's source is a man younger than 30 in good health. Some clones in this sample may be carry-over from other donors' samples. The V and J genes are TRBV28 and TRBJ2-5; TRBD1 agrees at 8 bases. The sequencing input was memory CD8+ T cells from PBMCs. Described subset: CD45RO+ cells pooled with CCR7-negative TemRA cells. For the CDR3, the DNA is TGTGCCAGCAGGGACAGGGTAGGGGAGACCCAGTACTTC. Translation: CASRDRVGETQYF.